The 17 T cell receptor beta chains reported below all come from one sample, sequenced in a study of cytotoxic CD8 clonotypes in ibrutinib-treated CLL. The table came from immunoSEQ multiplex PCR; TCRdb's copy has only in-frame clones and leaves some out. The sample includes over 75,000 clones, around 80% of them seen just once. The sample was PBMCs, taken after 12 months of ibrutinib treatment. These receptors were taken from a human donor with chronic lymphocytic leukemia.

This chain uses TRBV28 with TRBJ1-5, with a possible D match to TRBD1 (5 bases). The CDR3 contains 14 residues. The ends were cut back, 4 bases at V and 7 bases at J, with 14 bases in the middle. The germline V gene encodes CDR1 MDHEN and CDR2 SYDVKM. The CDR3 region has the DNA TGTGCCAGCAGTTCCGGCCAGGGTCACCAGCCCCAGCATTTT. This codes for CASSSGQGHQPQHF.

The chain employs TRBV2 and TRBJ2-1; D is possibly TRBD2 (5 bases). V lost 5 bases and J 4 bases, leaving 18 bases between the germline ends. Germline CDR1 is SNHLY and CDR2 is FYNNEI. The CDR3 is made up of 16 amino acids. The CDR3, as DNA: TGTGCCAGCAGTACCTCGTCCAGCGGAATATACAATGAGCAGTTCTTC. Translation: CASSTSSSGIYNEQFF.

V and J are TRBV5-1 and TRBJ2-4, with 7 bases identical to TRBD1. The germline V gene encodes CDR1 SGHRS and CDR2 YFSETQ. V lost 4 bases to trimming and J lost 2 bases; unmatched junction nucleotides: 3. The CDR3 has 14 residues. This CDR3 reads CASSPGQTKNIQYF. CDR3 coding DNA: TGCGCCAGCAGCCCGGGACAGACCAAAAACATTCAGTACTTC. The full variable domain, completed using reference TRBV5-1 and TRBJ2-4, is KAGVTQTPRYLIKTRGQQVTLSCSPISGHRSVSWYQQTPGQGLQFLFEYFSETQRNKGNFPGRFSGRQFSNSRSEMNVSTLELGDSALYLCASSPGQTKNIQYFGAGTRLSVL.

The chain is built from TRBV6-1 and TRBJ1-1; D ambiguous. Per the germline V gene, CDR1 is MNHNS and CDR2 is SASEGT. The V end lost 7 bases, the J end lost 6 bases, and 18 bases lay between the germline ends. There are 14 residues in the CDR3. The CDR3 DNA reads TGTGCCAGCACCCAAATTATGAATAACCCTGAAGCTTTCTTT. Translated: CASTQIMNNPEAFF.

This clone has a single count. The rearrangement links TRBV9 to TRBJ1-5; D uncertain. CDR3 length equals 20 residues. Between the trimmed V and J ends, which lost 4 bases and 2 bases, there was a span of 28 bases. The germline V gene encodes CDR1 SGDLS and CDR2 YYNGEE. The CDR3 DNA follows: TGTGCCAGCAGCACCCGGACGGAACCCACAAAACCGTGGGGCAATCAGCCCCAGCATTTT. This encodes CASSTRTEPTKPWGNQPQHF.

This clone has more than one count but fewer than ten. This chain connects TRBV2 to TRBJ1-2, with D maybe TRBD1 (5 bases). Trimming took 9 bases from V and 8 from J, leaving 13 bases between them. The CDR3 extends over 11 amino acids. The germline CDR1 and CDR2 sequences are SNHLY and FYNNEI. The CDR3, as DNA: TGTGCCAGTATGCAGGGTGGCGGCTACACCTTC. This encodes CASMQGGGYTF.

The gene calls are TRBV5-1 and TRBJ2-2, with D possibly called TRBD1 or TRBD2 (5 bases each). V shed 1 base and J shed 2 bases, with 9 bases lying between them. The CDR3 has 15 residues. Germline V gene sequence: CDR1 SGHRS, CDR2 YFSETQ. The CDR3 reads CASSLMGDNTGELFF. The DNA of the CDR3 is TGCGCCAGCAGCTTGATGGGGGATAACACCGGGGAGCTGTTTTTT.

The chain is built from TRBV6-1 and TRBJ2-2; D is undetermined. Germline loops: CDR1 MNHNS, CDR2 SASEGT. Trimming took 3 bases from V and 3 from J, leaving 8 bases between them. This CDR3 spans 14 amino acids. The CDR3 sequence: CASSDGRYTGELFF. The CDR3, as DNA: TGTGCCAGCAGTGATGGGCGGTACACCGGGGAGCTGTTTTTT.

The chain is built from TRBV11-3 and TRBJ2-1; 8 bases agree with TRBD1. V lost 0 bases and J lost 9; bases outside the gene matches: 10. This CDR3 is built from 16 residues. Germline loops: CDR1 SGHNT, CDR2 YENEEA. This CDR3 reads CASSLDQGAGLAEQFF. The CDR3 region has the DNA TGTGCCAGCAGCTTAGACCAGGGGGCAGGGCTGGCTGAGCAGTTCTTC.

This chain's CDR3 is CASSLRLAGGKETQYF. The CDR3 DNA reads TGTGCCAGCAGCTTGAGACTAGCGGGGGGAAAAGAGACCCAGTACTTC. The genes are TRBV7-7 and TRBJ2-5; TRBD2 aligns across 13 bases. CDR1 and CDR2 (germline): SSHAT, FNYEAQ (reference sequence). With 3 bases clipped from V and 3 bases from J, the junction kept 4 bases outside the gene matches. CDR3 size: 16 residues.

The V gene is TRBV7-2, the J gene TRBJ2-5; 9 positions match TRBD1. This CDR3 is 14 amino acids long. Germline values: CDR1 SGHTA, CDR2 FQGNSA. With 6 bases clipped from V and 4 bases from J, the junction kept 6 bases outside the gene matches. As DNA, the CDR3 is TGTGCCAGCAGATCTCCGGGACAGGGAGAGACCCAGTACTTC. Amino acid sequence: CASRSPGQGETQYF. Looking up the rest from reference TRBV7-2 and TRBJ2-5 gives the full variable domain: GAGVSQSPSNKVTEKGKDVELRCDPISGHTALYWYRQSLGQGLEFLIYFQGNSAPDKSGLPSDRFSAERTGGSVSTLTIQRTQQEDSAVYLCASRSPGQGETQYFGPGTRLLVL.

The chain is built from TRBV6-5 and TRBJ1-3, with no clear D. CDR3 size: 15 residues. V lost 4 bases to trimming and J lost 0 bases, with 10 bases between them. Per the germline V gene, CDR1 is MNHEY and CDR2 is SVGAGI. The CDR3 protein is CASSFSGNSGNTIYF. The CDR3, as DNA: TGTGCCAGCAGTTTTTCGGGGAACTCTGGAAACACCATATATTTT.

The V call is TRBV30, the J call TRBJ2-2; TRBD1 matches at 7 bases. The CDR3 is made up of 14 amino acids. The V and J ends lost 5 bases and 2 bases, in that order; junction bases with no gene match: 5. Germline V gene lookup returns CDR1 GTSNPN and CDR2 SVGIG (reference sequence). The CDR3 DNA is TGTGCCTGGGGGAGACAGGGAAACACCGGGGAGCTGTTTTTT. Amino acids: CAWGRQGNTGELFF.

This clone has ten or more counts. The rearrangement links TRBV28 to TRBJ1-5; D is unclear. The CDR3 consists of 15 residues. Trimming stripped 3 bases from V and 3 bases from J, with 12 bases between. Germline V gene lookup returns CDR1 MDHEN and CDR2 SYDVKM. Written as DNA, the CDR3 is TGTGCCAGCAGTTTGGCAGGTAAGTACAATCAGCCCCAGCATTTT. Residues: CASSLAGKYNQPQHF.

The chain links TRBV6-6 to TRBJ2-5, with 9 bases that match TRBD1. Trimming took 6 bases from V and 5 from J; bases not matched to a gene: 4. CDR1 MNHNY and CDR2 SVGAGI come from the germline V gene (reference sequence). This CDR3 has 13 amino acids. The CDR3 loop is CASRDRGGETQYF. CDR3 DNA sequence: TGTGCCAGCAGGGACAGGGGCGGCGAGACCCAGTACTTC.

The chain has TRBV15 and TRBJ2-7; TRBD1 matches 10 bases. The CDR3 runs 18 residues. Germline CDR1 and CDR2: LNHNV and YYDKDF (reference sequence). The V gene end was trimmed by 1 base and the J gene end by 2 bases; junction bases not matched to a gene: 11. The CDR3 region is CATSRVARTGGFTYEQYF. The CDR3 nucleotides are TGTGCCACCAGCAGAGTTGCAAGGACAGGGGGATTTACCTACGAGCAGTACTTC.

The V call is TRBV9, the J call TRBJ1-6; 7 positions agree with TRBD1. Germline loops: CDR1 SGDLS, CDR2 YYNGEE. The CDR3 loop spans 14 amino acids. The J segment lost 8 bases and the V segment lost 4 bases, leaving 6 bases of the junction unmatched. The CDR3 DNA reads as TGTGCCAGCAGCAAGCAGGGGGGTGATTCACCCCTCCACTTT. Protein sequence: CASSKQGGDSPLHF.